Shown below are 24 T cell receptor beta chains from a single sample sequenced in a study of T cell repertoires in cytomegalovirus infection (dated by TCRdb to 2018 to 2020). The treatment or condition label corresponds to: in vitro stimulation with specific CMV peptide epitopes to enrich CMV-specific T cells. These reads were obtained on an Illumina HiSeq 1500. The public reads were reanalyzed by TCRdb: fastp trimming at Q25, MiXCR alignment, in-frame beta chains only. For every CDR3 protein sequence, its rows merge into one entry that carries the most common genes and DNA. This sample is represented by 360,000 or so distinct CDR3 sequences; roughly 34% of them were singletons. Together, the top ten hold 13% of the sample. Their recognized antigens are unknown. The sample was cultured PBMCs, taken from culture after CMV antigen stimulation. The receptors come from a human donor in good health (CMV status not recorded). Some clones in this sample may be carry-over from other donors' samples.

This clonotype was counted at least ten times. CDR3 in amino acids: CASSLGTGYRDEQYF. The CDR3 region has the DNA TGTGCCAGCAGCTTAGGGACAGGGTATCGGGACGAGCAGTACTTC. This sequence joins TRBV7-2 and TRBJ2-7, with 8 bases lining up with TRBD1. The CDR3 extends over 15 amino acids. The J segment lost 5 bases and the V segment lost 1 base, leaving 7 bases of the junction unmatched. Germline V lookup: CDR1 SGHTA, CDR2 FQGNSA.

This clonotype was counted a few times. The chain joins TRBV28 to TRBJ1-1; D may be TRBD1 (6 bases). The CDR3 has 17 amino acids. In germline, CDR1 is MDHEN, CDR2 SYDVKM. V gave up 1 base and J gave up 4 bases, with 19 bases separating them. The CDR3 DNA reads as TGTGCCAGCAGTTTATCTAAATCAGGGGATCGGGTCACTGAAGCTTTCTTT. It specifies CASSLSKSGDRVTEAFF.

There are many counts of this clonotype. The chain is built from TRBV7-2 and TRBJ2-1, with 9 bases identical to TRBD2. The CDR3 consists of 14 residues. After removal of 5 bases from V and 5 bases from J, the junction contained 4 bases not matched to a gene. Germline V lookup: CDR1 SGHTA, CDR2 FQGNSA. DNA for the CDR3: TGTGCCAGCAGCGGGACTAGCCGACACAATGAGCAGTTCTTC. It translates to CASSGTSRHNEQFF.

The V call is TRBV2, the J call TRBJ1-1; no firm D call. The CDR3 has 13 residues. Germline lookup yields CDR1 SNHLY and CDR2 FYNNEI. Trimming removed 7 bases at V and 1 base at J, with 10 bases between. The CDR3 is CASNFQQNTEAFF. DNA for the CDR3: TGTGCCAGCAATTTTCAGCAGAACACTGAAGCTTTCTTT. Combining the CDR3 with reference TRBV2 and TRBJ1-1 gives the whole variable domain EPEVTQTPSHQVTQMGQEVILRCVPISNHLYFYWYRQILGQKVEFLVSFYNNEISEKSEIFDDQFSVERPDGSNFTLKIRSTKLEDSAMYFCASNFQQNTEAFFGQGTRLTVV.

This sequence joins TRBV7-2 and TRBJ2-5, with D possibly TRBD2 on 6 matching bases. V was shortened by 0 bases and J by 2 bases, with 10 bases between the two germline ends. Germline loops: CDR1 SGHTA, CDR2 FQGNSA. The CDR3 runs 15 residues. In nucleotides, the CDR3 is TGTGCCAGCAGCTTAGCCCTAGCGTCACAAGAGACCCAGTACTTC. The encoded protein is CASSLALASQETQYF.

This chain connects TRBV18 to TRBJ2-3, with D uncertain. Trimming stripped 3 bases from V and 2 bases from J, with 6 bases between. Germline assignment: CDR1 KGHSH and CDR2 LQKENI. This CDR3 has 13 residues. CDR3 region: CASSPLATDTQYF. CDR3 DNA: TGTGCCAGCTCACCCTTAGCCACAGATACGCAGTATTTT.

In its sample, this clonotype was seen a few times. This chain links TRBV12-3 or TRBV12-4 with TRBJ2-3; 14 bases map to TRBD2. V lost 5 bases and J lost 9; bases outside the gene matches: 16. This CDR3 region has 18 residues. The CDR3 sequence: CASSPQTSGRARQGTQYF. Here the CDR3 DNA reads TGTGCCAGCAGTCCCCAGACTAGCGGGAGGGCGCGGCAGGGGACGCAGTATTTT.

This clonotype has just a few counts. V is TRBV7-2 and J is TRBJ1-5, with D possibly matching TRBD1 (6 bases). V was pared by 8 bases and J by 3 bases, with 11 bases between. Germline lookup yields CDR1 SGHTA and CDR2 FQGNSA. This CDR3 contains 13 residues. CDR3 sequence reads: CASGQSPNQPQHF. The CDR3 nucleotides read TGTGCCAGCGGACAGAGCCCCAATCAGCCCCAGCATTTT.

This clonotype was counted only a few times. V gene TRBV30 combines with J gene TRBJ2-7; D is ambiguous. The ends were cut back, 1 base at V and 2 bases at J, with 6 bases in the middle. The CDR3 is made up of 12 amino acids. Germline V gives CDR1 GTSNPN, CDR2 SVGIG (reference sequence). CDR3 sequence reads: CAWSDVTYEQYF. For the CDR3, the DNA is TGTGCCTGGAGTGACGTAACCTACGAGCAGTACTTC. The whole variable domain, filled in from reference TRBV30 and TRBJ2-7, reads SQTIHQWPATLVQPVGSPLSLECTVEGTSNPNLYWYRQAAGRGLQLLFYSVGIGQISSEVPQNLSASRPQDRQFILSSKKLLLSDSGFYLCAWSDVTYEQYFGPGTRLTVT.

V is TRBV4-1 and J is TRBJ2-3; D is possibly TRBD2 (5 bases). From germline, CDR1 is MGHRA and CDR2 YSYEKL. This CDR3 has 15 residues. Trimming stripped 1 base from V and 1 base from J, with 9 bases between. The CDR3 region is CASSQGFGGTDTQYF. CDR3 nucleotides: TGCGCCAGCAGCCAAGGGTTCGGGGGCACAGATACGCAGTATTTT.

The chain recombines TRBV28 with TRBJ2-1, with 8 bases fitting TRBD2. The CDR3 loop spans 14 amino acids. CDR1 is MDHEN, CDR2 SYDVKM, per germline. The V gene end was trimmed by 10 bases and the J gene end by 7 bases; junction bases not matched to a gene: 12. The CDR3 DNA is TGTGCCATCAAGGGGCCAGCGGGAGTGAATGAGCAGTTCTTC. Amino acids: CAIKGPAGVNEQFF.

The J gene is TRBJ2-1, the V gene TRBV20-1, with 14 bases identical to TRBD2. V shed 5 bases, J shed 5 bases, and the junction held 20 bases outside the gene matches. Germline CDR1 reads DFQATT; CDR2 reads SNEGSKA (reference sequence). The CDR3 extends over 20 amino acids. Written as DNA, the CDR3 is TGCAGTGCTCCCAGAGAGCCGGGACTAGCGGGAGTCGGGCGGGACAATGAGCAGTTCTTC. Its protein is CSAPREPGLAGVGRDNEQFF.

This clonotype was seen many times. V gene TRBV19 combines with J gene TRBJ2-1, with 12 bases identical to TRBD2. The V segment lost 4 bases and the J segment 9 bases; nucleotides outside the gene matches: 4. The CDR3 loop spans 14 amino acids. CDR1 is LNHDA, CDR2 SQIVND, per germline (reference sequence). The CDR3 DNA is TGTGCCAGTAGTAGCCTAGCGGGAGGGGCTGAGCAGTTCTTC. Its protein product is CASSSLAGGAEQFF.

The CDR3 region has the DNA TGCGCCAGCAGCCAGGGCAGGGCGCTGGATGAGCAGTACTTC. Protein: CASSQGRALDEQYF. The chain joins TRBV4-3 to TRBJ2-7; a possible D gene is TRBD1 (5 bases). This CDR3 spans 14 amino acids. The V gene lost 3 bases and the J gene lost 7 bases, with 16 bases spanning the gap. From germline, CDR1 is LGHNA and CDR2 YSLEER.

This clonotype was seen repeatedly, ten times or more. CDR3: CASSFSFSPSLQGNYEQYV. CDR3 DNA: TGTGCCAGCAGCTTTTCCTTTTCCCCAAGCTTACAGGGGAACTACGAGCAGTACGTC. The chain links TRBV7-9 to TRBJ2-7; 7 bases align to TRBD1. CDR1 SEHNR and CDR2 FQNEAQ come from the germline V gene (reference sequence). Trimming cost V 3 bases and J 3 bases; bases outside gene matches: 20. This CDR3 has 19 residues.

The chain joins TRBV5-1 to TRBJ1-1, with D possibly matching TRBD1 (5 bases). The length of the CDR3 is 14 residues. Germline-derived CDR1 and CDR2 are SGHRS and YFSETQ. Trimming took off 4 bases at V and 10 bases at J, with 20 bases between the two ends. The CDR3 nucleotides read TGCGCCAGCAGCGCATGGAACGGGGCGAATATAGCTTTCTTT. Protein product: CASSAWNGANIAFF. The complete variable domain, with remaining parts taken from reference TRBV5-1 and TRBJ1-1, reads KAGVTQTPRYLIKTRGQQVTLSCSPISGHRSVSWYQQTPGQGLQFLFEYFSETQRNKGNFPGRFSGRQFSNSRSEMNVSTLELGDSALYLCASSAWNGANIAFFGQGTRLTVV.

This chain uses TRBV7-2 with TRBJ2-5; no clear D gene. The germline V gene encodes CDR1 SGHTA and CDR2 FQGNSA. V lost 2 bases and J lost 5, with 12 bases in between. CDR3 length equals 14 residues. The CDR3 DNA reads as TGTGCCAGCAGCTTATCGGGTTCCTGGGAGACCCAGTACTTC. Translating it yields CASSLSGSWETQYF. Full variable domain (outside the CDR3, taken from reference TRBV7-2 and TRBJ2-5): GAGVSQSPSNKVTEKGKDVELRCDPISGHTALYWYRQSLGQGLEFLIYFQGNSAPDKSGLPSDRFSAERTGGSVSTLTIQRTQQEDSAVYLCASSLSGSWETQYFGPGTRLLVL.

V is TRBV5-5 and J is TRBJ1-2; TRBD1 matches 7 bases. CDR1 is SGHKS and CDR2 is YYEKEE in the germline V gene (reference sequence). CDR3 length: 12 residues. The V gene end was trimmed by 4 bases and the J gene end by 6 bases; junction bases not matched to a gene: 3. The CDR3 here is CASSPGTDGYTF. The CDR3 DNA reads TGTGCCAGCAGCCCCGGGACAGATGGCTACACCTTC.

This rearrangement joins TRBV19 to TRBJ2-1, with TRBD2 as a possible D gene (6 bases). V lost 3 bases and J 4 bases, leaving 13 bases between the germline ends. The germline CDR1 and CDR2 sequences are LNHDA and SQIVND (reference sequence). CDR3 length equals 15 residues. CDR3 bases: TGTGCCAGTAGTATTACGGGGAGGCCTTACAATGAGCAGTTCTTC. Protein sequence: CASSITGRPYNEQFF.

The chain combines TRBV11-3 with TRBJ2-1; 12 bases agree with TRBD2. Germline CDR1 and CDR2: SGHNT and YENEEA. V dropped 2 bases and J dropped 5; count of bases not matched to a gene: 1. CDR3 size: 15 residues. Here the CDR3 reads CASSLRLAGDNEQFF. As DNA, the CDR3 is TGTGCCAGCAGCTTACGACTAGCGGGGGACAATGAGCAGTTCTTC.

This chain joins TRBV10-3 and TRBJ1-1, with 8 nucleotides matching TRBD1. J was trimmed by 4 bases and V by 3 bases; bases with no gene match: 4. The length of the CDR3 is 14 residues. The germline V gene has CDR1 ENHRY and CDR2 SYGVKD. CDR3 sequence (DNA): TGTGCCATCAGTGACGCCGACAGGGGCACTGAAGCTTTCTTT. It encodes CAISDADRGTEAFF.

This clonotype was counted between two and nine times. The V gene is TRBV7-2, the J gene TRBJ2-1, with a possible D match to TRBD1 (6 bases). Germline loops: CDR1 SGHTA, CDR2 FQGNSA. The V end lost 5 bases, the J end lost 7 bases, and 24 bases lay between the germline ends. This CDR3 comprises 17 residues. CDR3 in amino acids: CASSGPPGTPLPNEQFF. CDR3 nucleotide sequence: TGTGCCAGCAGCGGGCCGCCCGGGACACCTCTACCGAATGAGCAGTTCTTC.

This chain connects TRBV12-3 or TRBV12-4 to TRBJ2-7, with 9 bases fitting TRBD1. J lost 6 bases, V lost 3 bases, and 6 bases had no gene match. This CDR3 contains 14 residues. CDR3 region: CASSFATGGSEQYF. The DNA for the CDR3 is TGTGCCAGCAGTTTCGCGACAGGGGGAAGCGAGCAGTACTTC.

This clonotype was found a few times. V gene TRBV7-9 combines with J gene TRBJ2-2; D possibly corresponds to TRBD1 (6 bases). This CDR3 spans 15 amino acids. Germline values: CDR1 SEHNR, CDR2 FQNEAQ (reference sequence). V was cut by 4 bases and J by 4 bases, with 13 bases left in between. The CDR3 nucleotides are TGTGCCAGCAGCTCCTCAGGGGATCCCACCGGGGAGCTGTTTTTT. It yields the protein CASSSSGDPTGELFF.